These 10 T cell receptor beta chains originate from one sample sequenced in a study of blood T cell repertoires in COVID-19. Profiling relied on immunoSEQ multiplex PCR, and the TCRdb table lists in-frame clones only, not all of them. The sample yields 540,000 or so clones, less than 90% seen once. The sequencing sample was made of peripheral blood. The receptor source for this set is a woman aged 45-59 years with COVID-19, enrolled during active disease.

The chain carries TRBV24-1 and TRBJ1-3; the D is unclear. The germline CDR1 and CDR2 sequences are KGHDR and SFDVKD. The CDR3 totals 13 residues. Trimming removed 5 bases from V and 9 bases from J, with 13 bases in between. The CDR3 region is CATSAPGDGTIYF. Here the CDR3 DNA reads TGTGCCACCAGTGCCCCCGGGGATGGCACCATATATTTT.

The chain links TRBV6-5 to TRBJ1-6, with 11 nucleotides matching TRBD1. Germline V CDR1 and CDR2: MNHEY, SVGAGI. V dropped 8 bases and J dropped 9; count of bases not matched to a gene: 6. The CDR3 is 14 amino acids. CDR3 sequence: CASDGGTGGSPLHF. The CDR3 nucleotides read TGTGCCAGCGATGGAGGGACAGGGGGTTCACCCCTCCACTTT.

The chain uses TRBV7-6 and TRBJ2-1, with 7 bases lining up with TRBD2. The CDR3 contains 18 residues. Germline CDR1 reads SGHVS; CDR2 reads FNYEAQ. The V and J ends lost 0 bases and 4 bases, in that order; junction bases with no gene match: 12. CDR3 sequence reads: CASSLALGKRGVYNEQFF. DNA for the CDR3: TGTGCCAGCAGCTTAGCGCTGGGAAAGCGGGGAGTTTACAATGAGCAGTTCTTC.

The V call is TRBV4-1, the J call TRBJ1-2, with TRBD1 matching over 7 bases. V shed 4 bases and J 6 bases; nucleotides not matched to a gene: 14. The CDR3 runs 16 residues. In germline, CDR1 is MGHRA, CDR2 YSYEKL. The CDR3 DNA is TGCGCCAGCAGCCTTTACAGGGGTGTGGGGGAAGATGGCTACACCTTC. Its translation: CASSLYRGVGEDGYTF.

This clone was counted once. This chain links TRBV5-1 with TRBJ2-3; D might be TRBD1 (7 bases). V gave up 2 bases and J gave up 3 bases, with 10 bases separating them. CDR1 and CDR2 from the germline V gene are SGHRS and YFSETQ. This CDR3 has 14 residues. The CDR3 DNA sequence: TGCGCCAGCAGCTTTGCGGGACAGACAGATACGCAGTATTTT. This codes for CASSFAGQTDTQYF. The full variable domain, rest sourced from reference TRBV5-1 and TRBJ2-3, is KAGVTQTPRYLIKTRGQQVTLSCSPISGHRSVSWYQQTPGQGLQFLFEYFSETQRNKGNFPGRFSGRQFSNSRSEMNVSTLELGDSALYLCASSFAGQTDTQYFGPGTRLTVL.

This chain links TRBV19 with TRBJ1-5, with a possible D match to TRBD1 (5 bases). This CDR3 is 13 amino acids long. V shed 5 bases and J shed 7 bases, with 12 bases lying between them. The V gene's germline CDR1 is LNHDA and CDR2 SQIVND (reference sequence). CDR3 region: CASSEQKGQPQHF. The DNA for the CDR3 is TGTGCCAGTAGTGAGCAGAAGGGGCAGCCCCAGCATTTT.

The chain joins TRBV18 to TRBJ1-5, with 8 bases aligning to TRBD1. The CDR3 totals 13 residues. The V gene's germline CDR1 is KGHSH and CDR2 LQKENI. The J segment lost 7 bases and the V segment lost 6 bases, leaving 5 bases of the junction unmatched. CDR3 bases: TGTGCCAGCTCCGACAGGGGCAGGCAGCCCCAGCATTTT. This gives the protein CASSDRGRQPQHF.

CDR3: CASSGPLGGGYGYTF. Here the CDR3 DNA reads TGTGCCAGCAGCGGCCCTTTGGGGGGGGGCTATGGCTACACCTTC. V is TRBV11-2 and J is TRBJ1-2; D may be TRBD1 (5 bases). The V end was cut by 5 bases, the J end by 4 bases, with 17 bases between. Germline lookup yields CDR1 SGHAT and CDR2 FQNNGV. This CDR3 is 15 amino acids long.

The V gene is TRBV6-5, the J gene TRBJ1-4; TRBD1 matches 8 bases. Germline CDR1 reads MNHEY; CDR2 reads SVGAGI. V dropped 6 bases and J dropped 8; count of bases not matched to a gene: 5. This CDR3 region has 13 residues. In nucleotides, the CDR3 is TGTGCCAGCAGCTCGGGACAGGAAGAAAAACTGTTTTTT. The encoded protein is CASSSGQEEKLFF.

The V gene is TRBV19, the J gene TRBJ2-1; possibly TRBD2 for D (5 bases). CDR3 length: 15 residues. Trimming took off 3 bases at V and 5 bases at J, with 14 bases between the two ends. Per germline, CDR1 LNHDA and CDR2 SQIVND (reference sequence). The CDR3 nucleotides are TGTGCCAGTAGTATTAGTCCGGGAAGGAACAATGAGCAGTTCTTC. Translation gives CASSISPGRNNEQFF.